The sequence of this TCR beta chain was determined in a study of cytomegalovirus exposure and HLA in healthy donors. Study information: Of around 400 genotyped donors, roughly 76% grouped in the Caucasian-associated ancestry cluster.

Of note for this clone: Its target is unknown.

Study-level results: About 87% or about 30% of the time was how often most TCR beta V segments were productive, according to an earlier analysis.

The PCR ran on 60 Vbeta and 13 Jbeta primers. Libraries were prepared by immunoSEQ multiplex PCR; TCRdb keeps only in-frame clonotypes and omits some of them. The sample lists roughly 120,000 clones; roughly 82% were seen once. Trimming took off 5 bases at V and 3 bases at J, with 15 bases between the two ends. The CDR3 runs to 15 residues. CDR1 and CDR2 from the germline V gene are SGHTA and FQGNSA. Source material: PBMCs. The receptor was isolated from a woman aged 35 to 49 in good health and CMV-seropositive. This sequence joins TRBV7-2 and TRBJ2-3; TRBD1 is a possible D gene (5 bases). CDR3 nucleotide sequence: TGTGCCAGCAGCCTTCCAGGGTTTGGGACAGATACGCAGTATTTT. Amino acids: CASSLPGFGTDTQYF.